These T cell receptor beta chains were read from a single sample in a study of blood T cell repertoires in COVID-19. The assay was immunoSEQ multiplex PCR, and TCRdb's table has in-frame clones only and misses some. The table shows just under 85,000 clones, with about 87% occurring only once. The sequencing sample was made of peripheral blood. These receptors were obtained from a man at least 80 years old with active or convalescent COVID-19. Each CDR3 is given with its conserved first and last residue. The order of the fields is CDR3 protein, CDR3 DNA, D gene, CDR3 length, V gene, clone size, J gene. D genes are given only for firm matches. Clone size appears in some rows only: once, few, many, or a class for an expanded clone.

CASSELPGTYNEQFF	TGTGCCAGCAGTGAATTGCCCGGGACCTACAATGAGCAGTTCTTC	-	15	TRBV2	-	TRBJ2-1
CASSQRRDSSSYNSPLHF	TGTGCCAGCAGCCAACGCCGGGACTCTAGCTCCTATAATTCACCCCTCCACTTT	-	18	TRBV11-2	-	TRBJ1-6
CASSLVSGTVTLEQFF	TGTGCCAGCAGCTTAGTATCGGGGACAGTCACACTGGAGCAGTTCTTC	TRBD1	16	TRBV7-9	-	TRBJ2-1
CAWSVLLGTGAPRPFGYTF	TGTGCCTGGAGTGTACTCCTCGGGACAGGGGCCCCCAGACCGTTTGGCTACACCTTC	TRBD1	19	TRBV30	-	TRBJ1-2
CASSPFQGGGEKLFF	TGTGCCAGCAGCCCTTTCCAGGGAGGGGGTGAAAAACTGTTTTTT	-	15	TRBV25-1	-	TRBJ1-4
CASSQQGSGGTQYF	TGTGCCAGCAGCCAACAGGGATCTGGGGGGACCCAGTACTTC	-	14	TRBV7-3	-	TRBJ2-5
CASSWSTFGGELFF	TGTGCCAGCAGTTGGTCTACCTTCGGCGGGGAGCTGTTTTTT	-	14	TRBV6-2/TRBV6-3	-	TRBJ2-2
CATSRHPGQGNSPLHF	TGTGCCACCAGCAGACACCCGGGACAGGGCAATTCACCCCTCCACTTT	TRBD1	16	TRBV15	-	TRBJ1-6
CASSLRDRKDTQYF	TGTGCCAGCAGCTTACGAGACAGAAAAGATACGCAGTATTTT	-	14	TRBV11-2	-	TRBJ2-3
CASSWTSGSNEQFF	TGTGCCAGCAGTTGGACTAGCGGAAGCAATGAGCAGTTCTTC	TRBD2	14	TRBV19	-	TRBJ2-1
CASNRGINEKLFF	TGTGCCAGCAATCGGGGGATTAATGAAAAACTGTTTTTT	-	13	TRBV2	-	TRBJ1-4
CASSPQGTPTQPQHF	TGTGCCAGCAGTCCACAGGGAACCCCCACTCAGCCCCAGCATTTT	-	15	TRBV27	-	TRBJ1-5
CASSARRDRVGTNEKLFF	TGCGCCAGCAGCGCTCGACGGGACAGGGTAGGGACTAATGAAAAACTGTTTTTT	TRBD1	18	TRBV5-1	-	TRBJ1-4
CASSYVMGTLDYGYTF	TGTGCCAGCAGTTACGTTATGGGCACATTGGACTATGGCTACACCTTC	-	16	TRBV6-5	once	TRBJ1-2
CSVEVGSRVGGYTF	TGCAGCGTTGAAGTAGGAAGCAGGGTAGGGGGCTACACCTTC	-	14	TRBV29-1	-	TRBJ1-2
CSIKTGVLNTEAFF	TGCAGCATCAAGACAGGCGTACTGAACACTGAAGCTTTCTTT	-	14	TRBV29-1	-	TRBJ1-1
CASSPRQGLNTGELFF	TGTGCCAGCAGCCCCCGACAGGGATTAAACACCGGGGAGCTGTTTTTT	TRBD1	16	TRBV7-3	few	TRBJ2-2
CAWSVISEKLFF	TGTGCCTGGAGTGTAATCAGTGAAAAACTGTTTTTT	-	12	TRBV30	-	TRBJ1-4
CASSPGRQGANTGELFF	TGTGCCAGCAGCCCCGGACGACAGGGAGCGAACACCGGGGAGCTGTTTTTT	TRBD1	17	TRBV11-2	-	TRBJ2-2
CASSKARGRVQPQHF	TGTGCCAGCAGCAAAGCCCGGGGGAGGGTTCAGCCCCAGCATTTT	-	15	TRBV21-1	-	TRBJ1-5
CASSYDSNYGYTF	TGTGCCAGCAGTTATGACAGCAACTATGGCTACACCTTC	-	13	TRBV6-5	-	TRBJ1-2
CASTYPSGEDTQYF	TGCGCCAGCACCTACCCCAGCGGGGAAGATACGCAGTATTTT	TRBD2	14	TRBV5-1	-	TRBJ2-3
CAWSGGSSGNTIYF	TGTGCCTGGAGCGGGGGTAGCTCTGGAAACACCATATATTTT	-	14	TRBV30	-	TRBJ1-3
CASNLGEADTIYF	TGTGCCAGCAATCTGGGGGAGGCGGACACCATATATTTT	-	13	TRBV2	-	TRBJ1-3
CASSIGGNQPQHF	TGTGCCAGTAGTATCGGGGGAAATCAGCCCCAGCATTTT	-	13	TRBV19	-	TRBJ1-5
CASSFQGANTGELFF	TGTGCCAGCAGCTTCCAGGGGGCGAACACCGGGGAGCTGTTTTTT	TRBD1	15	TRBV7-2	-	TRBJ2-2
CASSYGQGTNTGELFF	TGTGCCAGCAGCTATGGACAGGGGACGAACACCGGGGAGCTGTTTTTT	TRBD1	16	TRBV7-6	-	TRBJ2-2
CASIFDRQSGELFF	TGTGCCAGCATCTTTGACAGGCAGAGCGGGGAGCTGTTTTTT	-	14	TRBV6-5	-	TRBJ2-2
CASSSGTSGSADTQYF	TGCGCCAGCAGCTCGGGGACTAGCGGGAGTGCAGATACGCAGTATTTT	TRBD2	16	TRBV5-1	-	TRBJ2-3
CASSPGTGRAEWDTQYF	TGTGCCAGTAGTCCCGGGACAGGGCGCGCGGAGTGGGATACGCAGTATTTT	TRBD1	17	TRBV19	-	TRBJ2-3
CASSKRWGQPQHF	TGTGCCAGCAGCAAACGTTGGGGCCAGCCCCAGCATTTT	-	13	TRBV7-6	-	TRBJ1-5
CASSYRGGELFF	TGTGCCAGTAGCTACAGGGGCGGGGAGCTGTTTTTT	TRBD1	12	TRBV19	-	TRBJ2-2
CASSYSSGAKYGYTF	TGTGCCAGCAGTTACTCGTCTGGGGCCAAATATGGCTACACCTTC	-	15	TRBV6-6	-	TRBJ1-2
CASSYRGDTEAFF	TGCGCCAGCAGCTACAGGGGGGACACTGAAGCTTTCTTT	TRBD1	13	TRBV5-1	-	TRBJ1-1
CASSLTTGTGVTEAFF	TGTGCCAGCAGCTTGACAACTGGGACAGGGGTCACTGAAGCTTTCTTT	TRBD1	16	TRBV5-5	-	TRBJ1-1
CATSDPLAGGQETQYF	TGTGCCACCAGTGATCCCCTAGCGGGGGGCCAAGAGACCCAGTACTTC	TRBD2	16	TRBV24-1	few	TRBJ2-5
CASGDGLSNTEAFF	TGTGCCAGCGGGGATGGACTCTCTAACACTGAAGCTTTCTTT	-	14	TRBV28	-	TRBJ1-1
CASSGARRGEKLFF	TGTGCCAGCAGTGGGGCAAGGAGAGGCGAAAAACTGTTTTTT	-	14	TRBV27	once	TRBJ1-4
CASSLGPGGRTGELFF	TGTGCCAGCAGCTTAGGTCCCGGGGGTAGAACCGGGGAGCTGTTTTTT	-	16	TRBV7-9	-	TRBJ2-2
CASSYVAGDFYNEQFF	TGTGCCAGCAGTTATGTAGCGGGGGATTTCTACAATGAGCAGTTCTTC	TRBD2	16	TRBV28	-	TRBJ2-1